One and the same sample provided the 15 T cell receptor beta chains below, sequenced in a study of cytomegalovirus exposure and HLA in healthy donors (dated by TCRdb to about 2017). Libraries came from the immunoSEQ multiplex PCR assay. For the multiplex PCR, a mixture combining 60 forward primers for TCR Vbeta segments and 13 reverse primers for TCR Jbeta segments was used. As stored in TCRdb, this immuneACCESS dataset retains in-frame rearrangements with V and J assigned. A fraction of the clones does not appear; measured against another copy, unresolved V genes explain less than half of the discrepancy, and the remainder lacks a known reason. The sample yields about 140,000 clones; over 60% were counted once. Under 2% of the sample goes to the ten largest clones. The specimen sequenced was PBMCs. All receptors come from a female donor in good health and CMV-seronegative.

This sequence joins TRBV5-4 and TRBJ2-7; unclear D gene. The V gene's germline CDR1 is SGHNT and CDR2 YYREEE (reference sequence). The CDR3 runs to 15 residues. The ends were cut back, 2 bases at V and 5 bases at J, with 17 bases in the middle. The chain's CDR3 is CASSFRFQQFHEQYF. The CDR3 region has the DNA TGTGCCAGCAGCTTCCGTTTTCAACAATTCCACGAGCAGTACTTC. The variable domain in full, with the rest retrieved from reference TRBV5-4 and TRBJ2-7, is ETGVTQSPTHLIKTRGQQVTLRCSSQSGHNTVSWYQQALGQGPQFIFQYYREEENGRGNFPPRFSGLQFPNYSSELNVNALELDDSALYLCASSFRFQQFHEQYFGPGTRLTVT.

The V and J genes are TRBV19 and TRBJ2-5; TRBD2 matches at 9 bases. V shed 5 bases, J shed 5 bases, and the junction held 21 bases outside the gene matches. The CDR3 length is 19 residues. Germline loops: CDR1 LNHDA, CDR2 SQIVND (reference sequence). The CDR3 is CASSPRRRVAGVRGETQYF. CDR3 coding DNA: TGTGCCAGTAGTCCTCGGAGGAGGGTAGCGGGAGTGAGGGGGGAGACCCAGTACTTC.

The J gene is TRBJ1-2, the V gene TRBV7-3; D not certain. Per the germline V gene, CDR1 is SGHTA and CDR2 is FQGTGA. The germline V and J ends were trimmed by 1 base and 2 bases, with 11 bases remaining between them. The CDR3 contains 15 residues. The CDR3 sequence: CASSLSKAGNYGYTF. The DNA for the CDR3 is TGTGCCAGCAGCTTAAGTAAGGCGGGGAACTATGGCTACACCTTC.

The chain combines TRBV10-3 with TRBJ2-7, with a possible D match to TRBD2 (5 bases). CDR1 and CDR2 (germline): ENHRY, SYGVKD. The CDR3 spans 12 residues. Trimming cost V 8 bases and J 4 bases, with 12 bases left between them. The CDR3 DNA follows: TGTGCCATCGGGGAGATATCGTACGAGCAGTACTTC. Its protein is CAIGEISYEQYF.

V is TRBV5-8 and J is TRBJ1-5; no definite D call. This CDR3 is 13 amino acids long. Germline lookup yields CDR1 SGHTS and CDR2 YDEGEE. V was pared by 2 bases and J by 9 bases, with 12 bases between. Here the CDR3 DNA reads TGTGCCAGCAGCTTTCAGGCCCTGACGCCCCAGCATTTT. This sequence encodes CASSFQALTPQHF. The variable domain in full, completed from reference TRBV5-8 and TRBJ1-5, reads EAGVTQSPTHLIKTRGQQATLRCSPISGHTSVYWYQQALGLGLQFLLWYDEGEERNRGNFPPRFSGRQFPNYSSELNVNALELEDSALYLCASSFQALTPQHFGDGTRLSIL.

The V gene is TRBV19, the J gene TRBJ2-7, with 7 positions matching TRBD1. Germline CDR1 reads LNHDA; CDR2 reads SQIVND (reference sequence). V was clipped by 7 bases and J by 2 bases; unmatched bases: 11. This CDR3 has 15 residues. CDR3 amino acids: CASNLDGTETYEQYF. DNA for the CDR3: TGTGCCAGTAATTTAGACGGGACAGAAACCTACGAGCAGTACTTC.

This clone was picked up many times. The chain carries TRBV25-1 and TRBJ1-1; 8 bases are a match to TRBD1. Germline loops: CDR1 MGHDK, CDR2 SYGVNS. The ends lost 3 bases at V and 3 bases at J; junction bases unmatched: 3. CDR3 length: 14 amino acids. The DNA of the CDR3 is TGTGCCAGCAGTGACCCGGACAGGGACACTGAAGCTTTCTTT. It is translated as CASSDPDRDTEAFF.

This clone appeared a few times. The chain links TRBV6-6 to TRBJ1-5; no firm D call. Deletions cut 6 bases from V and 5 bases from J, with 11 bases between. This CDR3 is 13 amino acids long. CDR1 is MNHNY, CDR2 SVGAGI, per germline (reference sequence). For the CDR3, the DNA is TGTGCCAGCAGCCACGGCGGGGATCAGCCCCAGCATTTT. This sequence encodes CASSHGGDQPQHF.

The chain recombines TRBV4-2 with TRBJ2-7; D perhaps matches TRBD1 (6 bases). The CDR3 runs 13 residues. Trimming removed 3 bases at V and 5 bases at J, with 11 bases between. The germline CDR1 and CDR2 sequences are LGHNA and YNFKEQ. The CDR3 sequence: CASSQGATDEQYF. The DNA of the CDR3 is TGTGCCAGCAGCCAGGGGGCCACGGACGAGCAGTACTTC.

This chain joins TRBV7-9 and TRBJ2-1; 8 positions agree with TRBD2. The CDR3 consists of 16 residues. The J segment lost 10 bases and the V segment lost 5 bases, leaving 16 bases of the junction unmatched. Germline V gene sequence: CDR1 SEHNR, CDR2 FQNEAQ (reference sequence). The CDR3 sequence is CASSPGTSDLIREQFF. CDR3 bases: TGTGCCAGCAGCCCTGGGACTAGTGACTTGATACGGGAGCAGTTCTTC.

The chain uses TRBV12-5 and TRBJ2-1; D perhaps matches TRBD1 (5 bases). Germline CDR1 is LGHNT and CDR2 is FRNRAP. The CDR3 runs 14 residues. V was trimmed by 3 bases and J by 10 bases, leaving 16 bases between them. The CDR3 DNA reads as TGTGCTAGTGGTTTCGGGCAAAGACAGTGGGAGCAGTTCTTC. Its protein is CASGFGQRQWEQFF.

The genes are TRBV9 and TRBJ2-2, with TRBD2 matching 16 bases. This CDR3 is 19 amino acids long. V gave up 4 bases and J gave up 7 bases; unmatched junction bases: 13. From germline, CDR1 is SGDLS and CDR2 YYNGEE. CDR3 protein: CASSSPGTSGGARIGELFF. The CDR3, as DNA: TGTGCCAGCAGCTCACCCGGGACTAGCGGGGGGGCCCGGATCGGGGAGCTGTTTTTT. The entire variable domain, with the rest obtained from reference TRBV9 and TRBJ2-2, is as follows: DSGVTQTPKHLITATGQRVTLRCSPRSGDLSVYWYQQSLDQGLQFLIQYYNGEERAKGNILERFSAQQFPDLHSELNLSSLELGDSALYFCASSSPGTSGGARIGELFFGEGSRLTVL.

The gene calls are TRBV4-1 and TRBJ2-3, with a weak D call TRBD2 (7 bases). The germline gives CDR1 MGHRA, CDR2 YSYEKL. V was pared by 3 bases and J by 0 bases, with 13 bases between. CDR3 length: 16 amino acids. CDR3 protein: CASSHSGGKSTDTQYF. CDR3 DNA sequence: TGCGCCAGCAGCCATTCGGGGGGCAAAAGCACAGATACGCAGTATTTT.

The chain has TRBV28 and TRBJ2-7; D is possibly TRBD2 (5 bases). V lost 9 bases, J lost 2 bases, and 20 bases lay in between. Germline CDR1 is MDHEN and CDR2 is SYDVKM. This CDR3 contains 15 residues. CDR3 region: CASYREQTTPYEQYF. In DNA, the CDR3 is TGTGCCAGTTACCGGGAACAGACGACTCCCTACGAGCAGTACTTC.

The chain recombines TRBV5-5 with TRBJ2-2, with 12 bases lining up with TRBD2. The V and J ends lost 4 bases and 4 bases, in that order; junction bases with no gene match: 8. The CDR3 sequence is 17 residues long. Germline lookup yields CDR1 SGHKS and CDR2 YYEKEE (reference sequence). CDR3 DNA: TGTGCCAGCAGCCCGGACCGACTAGCGGGGGCCACCGGGGAGCTGTTTTTT. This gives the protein CASSPDRLAGATGELFF.